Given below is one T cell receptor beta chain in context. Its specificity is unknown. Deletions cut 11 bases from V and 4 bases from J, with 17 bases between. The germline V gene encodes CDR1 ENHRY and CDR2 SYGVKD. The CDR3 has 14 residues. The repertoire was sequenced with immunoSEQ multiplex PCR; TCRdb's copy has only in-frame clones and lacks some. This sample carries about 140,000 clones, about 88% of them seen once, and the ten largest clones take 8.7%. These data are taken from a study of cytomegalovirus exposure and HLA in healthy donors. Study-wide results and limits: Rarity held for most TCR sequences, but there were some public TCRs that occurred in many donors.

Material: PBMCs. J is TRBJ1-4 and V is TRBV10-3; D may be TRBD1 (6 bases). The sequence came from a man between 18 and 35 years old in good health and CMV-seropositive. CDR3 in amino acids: CAGPPGAGNEKLFF. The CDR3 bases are TGTGCCGGACCGCCAGGGGCGGGTAATGAAAAACTGTTTTTT.